A selection of T cell receptor beta chains follows, all from one sample in a study of T-cell memory formation after mild COVID-19. Each CDR3 protein is one row after TCRdb ran MiXCR on the 5' RACE reads. In the table there are roughly 100,000 distinct CDR3 sequences, under 15% of which are singletons. Sequenced input: PBMCs or a T cell subset sorted from them (not recorded which). The receptors shown here come from an adult woman who had mild COVID-19 (a few samples of this study predate the infection). Cell type and time point are not known. CDR3s include the opening cysteine and the closing phenylalanine or tryptophan. The order of the fields is V gene, D gene, J gene, clone size, CDR3 length, CDR3 protein, CDR3 DNA. The D gene is left open where the match is weak. Clone size is shown for a subset of rows, as once, few, many or a class of expanded clone.

TRBV29-1	TRBD2	TRBJ2-3	few	15	CSVDLAGVSTDTQYF	TGCAGCGTTGACCTAGCGGGGGTTAGCACAGATACGCAGTATTTT
TRBV5-5	NA	TRBJ2-7	NA	14	CASSLEAEFYEQYF	TGTGCCAGCAGCTTGGAGGCAGAATTCTACGAGCAGTACTTC
TRBV4-3	TRBD1	TRBJ2-3	few	17	CASGQEGGDRISDTQYF	TGCGCCAGCGGCCAAGAGGGTGGGGACAGGATCTCCGATACGCAGTATTTT
TRBV4-1	NA	TRBJ2-7	NA	16	CASSHSPETASYEQYF	TGCGCCAGCAGCCACTCCCCGGAGACAGCCTCCTACGAGCAGTACTTC
TRBV11-2	TRBD2	TRBJ2-7	NA	15	CASRGTSGSPNEQYF	TGTGCCAGCAGAGGGACTAGCGGGAGCCCCAACGAGCAGTACTTC
TRBV4-1	TRBD2	TRBJ2-3	NA	17	CASSQEVTSASTDTQYF	TGCGCCAGCAGCCAAGAGGTTACTAGCGCCAGCACAGATACGCAGTATTTT
TRBV19	NA	TRBJ2-1	NA	16	CASSIAGGTAYNEQFF	TGTGCCAGTAGTATAGCGGGCGGGACGGCCTACAATGAGCAGTTCTTC
TRBV2	NA	TRBJ2-7	few	11	CAVDASYEQYF	TGTGCCGTAGACGCCTCCTACGAGCAGTACTTC
TRBV7-9	TRBD2	TRBJ2-5	few	19	CASSSPQSGTSGIYETQYF	TGTGCCAGCAGCTCCCCACAATCCGGGACTAGCGGGATTTATGAGACCCAGTACTTC
TRBV13	NA	TRBJ1-6	NA	15	CASSQSGVWHSPLHF	TGTGCCAGCAGCCAGAGCGGGGTTTGGCATTCACCCCTCCACTTT
TRBV7-8	NA	TRBJ2-1	few	11	CASLLRGEQFF	TGTGCCAGCCTCCTCCGGGGGGAGCAGTTCTTC
TRBV13	NA	TRBJ2-1	few	15	CASSVRGWASSEQFF	TGTGCCAGCAGCGTGCGGGGATGGGCTAGCAGTGAGCAGTTCTTC
TRBV7-9	NA	TRBJ1-1	few	13	CASSADRTNEAFF	TGTGCCAGCAGCGCCGACAGGACCAATGAAGCTTTCTTT
TRBV25-1	NA	TRBJ1-6	few	16	CASSFGPSSYNSPLHF	TGTGCCAGCAGTTTCGGGCCGAGCTCCTATAATTCACCCCTCCACTTT
TRBV4-1	TRBD1	TRBJ2-1	few	13	CASSWTGSHEQFF	TGCGCCAGCAGCTGGACAGGGAGCCATGAGCAGTTCTTC
TRBV7-9	TRBD1	TRBJ2-7	few	15	CASSPRTGFAYEQYF	TGTGCCAGCAGCCCTCGGACAGGGTTTGCCTACGAGCAGTACTTC
TRBV7-9	NA	TRBJ1-1	NA	13	CASSFREDTEAFF	TGTGCCAGCAGCTTTCGTGAAGACACTGAAGCTTTCTTT
TRBV29-1	TRBD2	TRBJ2-1	NA	15	CSYFSGSWNVYEQFF	TGCAGCTACTTCAGCGGGAGTTGGAACGTGTATGAGCAGTTCTTC
TRBV4-1	NA	TRBJ2-7	few	13	CASSLEGYYEQYF	TGCGCCAGCAGCCTTGAGGGATACTACGAGCAGTACTTC
TRBV4-2	TRBD2	TRBJ2-1	few	15	CASSRLANTYNEQFF	TGTGCCAGCAGCCGACTAGCGAATACCTACAATGAGCAGTTCTTC
TRBV7-9	NA	TRBJ2-1	NA	14	CASSLTDRYNEQFF	TGTGCCAGCAGCTTGACCGACAGATACAATGAGCAGTTCTTC
TRBV20-1	TRBD1	TRBJ1-5	few	15	CSASQTGTLNQPQHF	TGCAGTGCTAGTCAGACAGGGACCCTGAATCAGCCCCAGCATTTT
TRBV12-3/TRBV12-4	TRBD2	TRBJ2-3	many	17	CASSSLAGGTSTDTQYF	TGTGCCAGCAGTTCTCTAGCGGGGGGGACCAGCACAGATACGCAGTATTTT
TRBV7-9	NA	TRBJ2-1	NA	13	CARGPGLSGEQFF	TGTGCCAGAGGCCCGGGCCTGAGCGGGGAGCAGTTCTTC
TRBV7-7	TRBD1	TRBJ2-5	NA	15	CASSWGQGAQETQYF	TGTGCTAGCAGCTGGGGACAGGGGGCGCAAGAGACCCAGTACTTC
TRBV12-3/TRBV12-4	NA	TRBJ2-7	many	17	CASSSSLRGRRGNEQYF	TGTGCCAGCAGTTCGTCCCTTCGGGGGCGGCGGGGTAACGAGCAGTACTTC
TRBV5-1	NA	TRBJ2-1	few	15	CASSFSGHRYNEQFF	TGCGCCAGCAGCTTTTCAGGGCACCGCTACAATGAGCAGTTCTTC
TRBV20-1	TRBD2	TRBJ2-1	NA	16	CSARSLSGGTYNEQFF	TGCAGTGCTAGATCCCTTAGCGGGGGGACCTACAATGAGCAGTTCTTC
TRBV4-2	NA	TRBJ2-7	few	16	CASSQDGRTGNYEQYF	TGTGCCAGCAGCCAAGATGGAAGGACTGGCAACTACGAGCAGTACTTC
TRBV10-3	TRBD2	TRBJ2-2	few	17	CAISALAGAANTGELFF	TGTGCCATCAGTGCCCTAGCGGGGGCCGCGAACACCGGGGAGCTGTTTTTT
TRBV13	NA	TRBJ1-5	many	14	CASSLGGGNQPQHF	TGTGCCAGCAGCTTAGGGGGAGGCAATCAGCCCCAGCATTTT